The TCR beta chain described here comes from a study of T cells in Graves' hyperthyroidism and ophthalmopathy. Study-level information: The blood sample was taken at first diagnosis, before treatment began.

The CDR3 runs to 15 residues. Germline V gene sequence: CDR1 DFQATT, CDR2 SNEGSKA (reference sequence). Between the trimmed V and J ends, which lost 2 bases and 5 bases, there was a span of 18 bases. This clonotype has a handful of counts. Regions amplified from RNA transcripts were the TCR beta CDR3 regions. Initially, a first-round RT-PCR of the TCR CDR3 employed the HTBI primer set. In TCRdb, the multiplex PCR reads were re-called with MiXCR into one record per CDR3 protein. The table records 800,000 or so distinct CDR3 sequences, 35% to 45% of them present only once. Fresh 10 ml peripheral blood yielded PBMCs.

J is TRBJ2-5 and V is TRBV20-1; a possible D gene is TRBD2 (5 bases). The specimen sequenced was blood. This TCR was recovered from a man between 18 and 29 years old with Graves' hyperthyroidism. In nucleotides, the CDR3 is TGCAGTGCTAGAAAGGGTGCGAGGGCGCGGGAGACCCAGTACTTC. Translating gives CSARKGARARETQYF.